The 12 T cell receptor beta chains below all came from one sample that was sequenced in a study of CD8+CD57+ T cells in acquired aplastic anemia. Using genomic DNA as the template, TCR beta VDJ and CDR3 profiling was carried out. MiXCR was run by TCRdb on the reads, yielding one entry per CDR3 protein. The data show about 210,000 distinct CDR3 sequences, around 60% seen once. Material: sorted CD4+, CD8+, or CD8+CD57+ T cells (not recorded which) from PBMCs. These TCRs come from a human donor in good health.

In the case of this clonotype: No conserved phenylalanine or tryptophan is present at the end of the CDR3, so a read error is the likely explanation. J is TRBJ2-1 and V is TRBV12-3 or TRBV12-4, with 7 bases that match TRBD2. CDR3 length: 14 residues. The J segment lost 9 bases and the V segment lost 0 bases, leaving 5 bases of the junction unmatched. CDR3 bases: TGTGCCAGCAGTTTAGCGCAGACTAGCAGTGAGCAGTTCCTC. As protein: CASSLAQTSSEQFL.

The genes are TRBV2 and TRBJ2-7; TRBD1 matches 9 bases. This CDR3 comprises 15 residues. V was pared by 2 bases and J by 5 bases, with 7 bases of the junction left unmatched. The germline CDR1 and CDR2 sequences are SNHLY and FYNNEI. The CDR3 region is CASSEWVQGAHEQYF. The CDR3 nucleotides read TGTGCCAGCAGTGAATGGGTACAGGGGGCCCACGAGCAGTACTTC.

V is TRBV7-2 and J is TRBJ1-2, with 8 bases identical to TRBD1. V lost 5 bases and J lost 8; bases outside the gene matches: 7. This CDR3 comprises 13 residues. Germline V gives CDR1 SGHTA, CDR2 FQGNSA. The CDR3 loop is CASSRQGMGGYTF. DNA of the CDR3: TGTGCCAGCAGCCGACAGGGGATGGGAGGCTACACCTTC.

The chain uses TRBV7-2 and TRBJ2-7, with 8 bases matching TRBD1. With the DNA end fitting TRBJ2-5 better, the J assignment may be wrong. Germline V lookup: CDR1 SGHTA, CDR2 FQGNSA. CDR3 length: 16 amino acids. CDR3 nucleotide sequence: TGTGCCAGCAGCTTGGACTCACAGGGGGAAGGAGAGACCCAGTACTTC. Residues: CASSLDSQGEGETQYF.

The CDR3 nucleotides read TGCAGCGTGATACCTGTAGGACAGCAAGAGACCCAGTACTTC. It translates to CSVIPVGQQETQYF. This chain joins TRBV29-1 and TRBJ2-5; possibly TRBD1 for D (6 bases). The CDR3 is 14 residues long. With 6 bases removed from V and 2 bases from J, the gap between germline ends came to 16 bases. Germline V gene data show CDR1 as SQVTM and CDR2 as ANQGSEA. The whole variable domain, remainder taken from reference TRBV29-1 and TRBJ2-5, is SAVISQKPSRDICQRGTSLTIQCQVDSQVTMMFWYRQQPGQSLTLIATANQGSEATYESGFVIDKFPISRPNLTFSTLTVSNMSPEDSSIYLCSVIPVGQQETQYFGPGTRLLVL.

Only one count was recorded for this clonotype. This chain uses TRBV5-4 with TRBJ2-3, with 9 bases fitting TRBD2. The CDR3 has 17 amino acids. Trimming at V came to 2 bases and at J to 0 bases, leaving 7 bases not matched to a gene. Germline V gene lookup returns CDR1 SGHNT and CDR2 YYREEE (reference sequence). CDR3 sequence: CASSFIAGGPSTDTQYF. Written as DNA, the CDR3 is TGTGCCAGCAGCTTTATCGCGGGGGGGCCTAGCACAGATACGCAGTATTTT. The full variable domain, in which reference TRBV5-4 and TRBJ2-3 provide the parts outside the CDR3, is ETGVTQSPTHLIKTRGQQVTLRCSSQSGHNTVSWYQQALGQGPQFIFQYYREEENGRGNFPPRFSGLQFPNYSSELNVNALELDDSALYLCASSFIAGGPSTDTQYFGPGTRLTVL.

The rearrangement links TRBV20-1 to TRBJ1-2; D gene ambiguous. The CDR3 spans 13 residues. Germline CDR1 DFQATT, CDR2 SNEGSKA (reference sequence). The V gene lost 4 bases and the J gene lost 1 base, with 10 bases spanning the gap. The DNA for the CDR3 is TGCAGTGCTACCCGGACGGATAACTATGGCTACACCTTC. Translation: CSATRTDNYGYTF.

The chain has TRBV20-1 and TRBJ2-5, with 10 bases that match TRBD2. V dropped 6 bases and J dropped 5; count of bases not matched to a gene: 9. Per the germline V gene, CDR1 is DFQATT and CDR2 is SNEGSKA (reference sequence). The CDR3 is 14 amino acids. In DNA, the CDR3 is TGCAGTGCAACGGGACTAGCGACGGTGGAGACCCAGTACTTC. Amino acids: CSATGLATVETQYF.

The chain recombines TRBV10-3 with TRBJ2-6; no clear D. Trimming cost V 0 bases and J 0 bases, with 3 bases left between them. The CDR3 is 15 amino acids. The germline gives CDR1 ENHRY, CDR2 SYGVKD. CDR3 sequence: CAISESNSGANVLTF. CDR3 bases: TGTGCCATCAGTGAGTCTAACTCTGGGGCCAACGTCCTGACTTTC.

The sample holds a few counts of this clonotype. Here the CDR3 reads CSATPYRAYGYTF. As DNA, the CDR3 is TGCAGTGCTACACCTTACAGGGCCTATGGCTACACCTTC. The V call is TRBV20-1, the J call TRBJ1-2; a possible D gene is TRBD1 (6 bases). Germline V CDR1 and CDR2: DFQATT, SNEGSKA (reference sequence). V was clipped by 4 bases and J by 4 bases, with 13 bases between them. This CDR3 is built from 13 residues.

This rearrangement joins TRBV9 to TRBJ2-3; TRBD2 aligns across 10 bases. This CDR3 contains 15 residues. V shed 3 bases, J shed 4 bases, and the junction held 5 bases outside the gene matches. Germline assignment: CDR1 SGDLS and CDR2 YYNGEE. The CDR3 DNA sequence: TGTGCCAGCAGCGCGAGCGGGGGGGTCGCAGATACGCAGTATTTT. Its protein product is CASSASGGVADTQYF.

The chain is built from TRBV7-9 and TRBJ2-7, with D uncertain. The V end was cut by 5 bases, the J end by 3 bases, with 17 bases between. CDR3 size: 15 residues. The germline CDR1 and CDR2 sequences are SEHNR and FQNEAQ (reference sequence). The CDR3 nucleotides read TGTGCCAGCAGCGTAGGACCCGGTCGTGTCTACGAGCAGTACTTC. Its protein product is CASSVGPGRVYEQYF.